These T cell receptor beta chains were read from a single sample in a study of cytomegalovirus exposure and HLA in healthy donors. Data came from immunoSEQ multiplex PCR; TCRdb stores just in-frame clones and leaves some out. The data show hundreds of thousands of clones, more than 75% seen once. Material: PBMCs. The receptors derive from a man in his late teens or twenties in good health and CMV-seropositive. Both conserved end residues are trimmed from each CDR3. A D gene is named only where the DNA matches it firmly.

d_gene: NA; v_gene: TRBV4-1; j_gene: TRBJ1-1; CDR3aa: ASSRGERTEAF
d_gene: NA; v_gene: TRBV5-6; j_gene: TRBJ1-4; CDR3aa: ASSSINEKLF
d_gene: TRBD1; v_gene: TRBV6-5; j_gene: TRBJ2-5; CDR3aa: ASSYSGTGKRETQY
d_gene: NA; v_gene: TRBV5-1; j_gene: TRBJ1-4; CDR3aa: ASRRWAGRKDEKLF
d_gene: NA; v_gene: TRBV7-2; j_gene: TRBJ1-2; CDR3aa: ASSLGGYYGYT
d_gene: TRBD1; v_gene: TRBV7-2; j_gene: TRBJ1-2; CDR3aa: ASSRGGTGEGYT
d_gene: NA; v_gene: TRBV5-1; j_gene: TRBJ1-3; CDR3aa: ASSPDPGRSGNTIY
d_gene: NA; v_gene: TRBV6-1; j_gene: TRBJ1-2; CDR3aa: ASSEPIGGYLYGYT
d_gene: NA; v_gene: TRBV4-3; j_gene: TRBJ1-1; CDR3aa: ASSPGRITEAF
d_gene: NA; v_gene: TRBV27; j_gene: TRBJ2-6; CDR3aa: ASSLRPTSAAGANVLT
d_gene: NA; v_gene: TRBV25-1; j_gene: TRBJ2-1; CDR3aa: ASSELEQANNEQF
d_gene: NA; v_gene: TRBV7-2; j_gene: TRBJ1-2; CDR3aa: ASSLRGSDVANYGYT
d_gene: TRBD1; v_gene: TRBV6-5; j_gene: TRBJ1-1; CDR3aa: ASSKGTGRNTEAF
d_gene: TRBD2; v_gene: TRBV29-1; j_gene: TRBJ2-1; CDR3aa: SVGGVLADLYSYNEQF
d_gene: NA; v_gene: TRBV27; j_gene: TRBJ1-5; CDR3aa: ASSPGGRAQH
d_gene: NA; v_gene: TRBV2; j_gene: TRBJ2-7; CDR3aa: AISQRDYEQY